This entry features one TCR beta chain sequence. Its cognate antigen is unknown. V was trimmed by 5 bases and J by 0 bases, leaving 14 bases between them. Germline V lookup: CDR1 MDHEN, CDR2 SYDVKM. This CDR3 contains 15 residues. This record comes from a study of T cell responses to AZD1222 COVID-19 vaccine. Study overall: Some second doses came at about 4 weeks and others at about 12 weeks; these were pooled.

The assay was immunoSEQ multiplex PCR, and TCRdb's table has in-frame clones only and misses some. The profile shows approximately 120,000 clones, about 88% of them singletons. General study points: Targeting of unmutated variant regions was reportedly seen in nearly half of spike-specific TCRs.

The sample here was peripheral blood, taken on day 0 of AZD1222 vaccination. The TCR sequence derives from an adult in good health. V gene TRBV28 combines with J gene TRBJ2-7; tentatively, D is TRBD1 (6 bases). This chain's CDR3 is CASSPMTGFSYEQYF. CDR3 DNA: TGTGCCAGCAGTCCGATGACAGGTTTCTCCTACGAGCAGTACTTC. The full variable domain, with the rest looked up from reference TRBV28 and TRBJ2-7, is DVKVTQSSRYLVKRTGEKVFLECVQDMDHENMFWYRQDPGLGLRLIYFSYDVKMKEKGDIPEGYSVSREKKERFSLILESASTNQTSMYLCASSPMTGFSYEQYFGPGTRLTVT.